The sequence of this T cell receptor beta chain was determined in a study of blood T cell repertoires in COVID-19. Study details: PBMCs, B-cell-depleted T cells, or T cells provided the cDNA or gDNA that made up the material.

V shed 4 bases, J shed 3 bases, and the junction held 7 bases outside the gene matches. The CDR3 is 16 amino acids. The germline V gene has CDR1 SGDLS and CDR2 YYNGEE. The assay was immunoSEQ multiplex PCR, and TCRdb's table has in-frame clones only and misses some. The profile covers about 50,000 clones, with roughly 80% appearing a single time and 2.5% to 3% taken by the ten largest. The receptor comes from a woman aged 55-75 years with acute or convalescent COVID-19. Sequencing input: peripheral blood. The chain is built from TRBV9 and TRBJ2-1; 10 positions agree with TRBD1. CDR3 DNA: TGTGCCAGCAGCACCCGGGACAGGGGTAACTACAATGAGCAGTTCTTC. This encodes CASSTRDRGNYNEQFF.